This T cell receptor beta chain was sequenced in a study of control samples from healthy donors and cancer patients. Sequencing used immunoSEQ multiplex PCR; TCRdb keeps in-frame clones, though not all of them. Here the sample spans 79,000 or so clones, roughly 89% being singletons. This CDR3 region has 13 residues. From germline, CDR1 is SGHKS and CDR2 YYEKEE (reference sequence). V lost 9 bases, J lost 2 bases, and 14 bases lay in between. The sequencing sample was made of PBMCs. The chain has TRBV5-5 and TRBJ1-1; TRBD1 might be the D (5 bases). The TCR sequence derives from a woman aged 45 to 65 with colorectal cancer. Here the CDR3 reads CATRIQGNTEAFF. CDR3 sequence (DNA): TGTGCCACCCGAATTCAGGGAAACACTGAAGCTTTCTTT.